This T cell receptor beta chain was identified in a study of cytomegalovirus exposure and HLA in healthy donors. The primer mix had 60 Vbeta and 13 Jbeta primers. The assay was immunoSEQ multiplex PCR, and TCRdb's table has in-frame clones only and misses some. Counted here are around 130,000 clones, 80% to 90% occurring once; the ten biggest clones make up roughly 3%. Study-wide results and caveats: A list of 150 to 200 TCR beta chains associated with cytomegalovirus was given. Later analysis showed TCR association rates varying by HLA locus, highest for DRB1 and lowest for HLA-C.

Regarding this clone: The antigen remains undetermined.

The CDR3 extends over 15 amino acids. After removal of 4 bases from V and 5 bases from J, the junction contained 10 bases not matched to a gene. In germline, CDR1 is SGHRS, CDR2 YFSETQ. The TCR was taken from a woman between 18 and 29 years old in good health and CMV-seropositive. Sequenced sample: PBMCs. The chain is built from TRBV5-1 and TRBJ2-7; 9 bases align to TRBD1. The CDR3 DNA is TGCGCCAGCAGCCGGGACAGGGCAAACGTGGACGAGCAGTACTTC. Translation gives CASSRDRANVDEQYF.